These 24 T cell receptor beta chains were sequenced from one sample in a study of CD8+CD57+ T cells in acquired aplastic anemia. The authors sequenced patients whose flow cytometry had shown CD8+CD57+ cell expansion. Profiling that covered TCR beta VDJ and CDR3 relied on genomic DNA as its template. TCRdb analysed the reads with MiXCR anew, one entry per CDR3 protein. Among 180,000 or so distinct CDR3 sequences listed, around half were seen once. Source material: sorted CD4+, CD8+, or CD8+CD57+ T cells (not recorded which) from PBMCs. These TCRs come from a human donor with aplastic anemia.

This clonotype occurred many times. V is TRBV3-1 and J is TRBJ2-2; 13 bases are a match to TRBD2. CDR3 length: 16 residues. The V segment lost 5 bases and the J segment 7 bases; nucleotides outside the gene matches: 7. CDR1 and CDR2 from the germline V gene are LGHDT and YNNKEL (reference sequence). The CDR3 region has the DNA TGTGCCAGCAGCATACCCGGACTAGCGGGGGACGGGGAGCTGTTTTTT. Protein product: CASSIPGLAGDGELFF.

In this sample, this clonotype turned up a few times. V and J are TRBV28 and TRBJ2-7; D is unresolved. In germline, CDR1 is MDHEN, CDR2 SYDVKM. V gave up 2 bases and J gave up 4 bases, with 9 bases separating them. This CDR3 contains 13 residues. The CDR3 protein is CASSLRFPYEQYF. CDR3 bases: TGTGCCAGCAGTTTACGGTTCCCGTACGAGCAGTACTTC.

This sequence joins TRBV15 and TRBJ1-1; D gene ambiguous. This CDR3 region has 15 residues. V was shortened by 0 bases and J by 4 bases, with 12 bases between the two germline ends. In germline, CDR1 is LNHNV, CDR2 YYDKDF (reference sequence). The CDR3 coding sequence is TGTGCCACCAGCAGAGATCGGAGGAGGGCCACTGAAGCTTTCTTT. Amino acids: CATSRDRRRATEAFF. The full variable domain, its missing parts supplied by reference TRBV15 and TRBJ1-1, is DAMVIQNPRYQVTQFGKPVTLSCSQTLNHNVMYWYQQKSSQAPKLLFHYYDKDFNNEADTPDNFQSRRPNTSFCFLDIRSPGLGDTAMYLCATSRDRRRATEAFFGQGTRLTVV.

Concerning this clonotype itself: The junction differs from germline at one of its ends, possibly a read error. The chain carries TRBV2 and TRBJ2-7; a possible D gene is TRBD1 (6 bases). The CDR3 consists of 14 residues. Germline loops: CDR1 SNHLY, CDR2 FYNNEI. The CDR3 protein is CASSFRGYGYKQYF. The DNA for the CDR3 is TGTGCCAGCAGTTTCAGGGGCTATGGCTACAAGCAGTACTTC.

The table lists this clonotype with many counts. The chain couples TRBV20-1 to TRBJ2-1, with TRBD2 matching 11 bases. The CDR3 spans 15 residues. The V gene's germline CDR1 is DFQATT and CDR2 SNEGSKA (reference sequence). The trim removed 5 bases at V and 10 bases at J, leaving 13 bases unmatched. The CDR3 DNA sequence: TGCAGTGCTGGCTGGATAGCGGGAGGGGGTTGGGAGCAGTTCTTC. Its protein is CSAGWIAGGGWEQFF.

The chain carries TRBV5-4 and TRBJ2-3, with 9 bases that match TRBD2. Germline V CDR1 and CDR2: SGHNT, YYREEE (reference sequence). The CDR3 consists of 15 residues. Unmatched junction bases numbered 6, after V lost 0 bases and J lost 7 bases. In nucleotides, the CDR3 is TGTGCCAGCAGCTTGGCTAGCGGGGTTTGCAATACGCAGTATTTT. Amino acid sequence: CASSLASGVCNTQYF.

The chain links TRBV15 to TRBJ2-3, with a possible D match to TRBD2 (6 bases). The CDR3 totals 14 residues. Trimming left V 6 bases short and J 0 bases short, with 10 bases between. From germline, CDR1 is LNHNV and CDR2 YYDKDF (reference sequence). This CDR3 reads CATRWGESTDTQYF. For the CDR3, the DNA is TGTGCCACCAGGTGGGGGGAGAGCACAGATACGCAGTATTTT.

The chain has TRBV2 and TRBJ1-5; 8 bases are shared with TRBD1. V lost 7 bases and J lost 4; bases outside the gene matches: 6. The germline V gene has CDR1 SNHLY and CDR2 FYNNEI. The length of the CDR3 is 14 residues. CDR3 protein: CASNKDRVNQPQHF. CDR3 bases: TGTGCCAGCAACAAGGACAGGGTTAATCAGCCCCAGCATTTT. The full variable domain, its missing parts supplied by reference TRBV2 and TRBJ1-5, is EPEVTQTPSHQVTQMGQEVILRCVPISNHLYFYWYRQILGQKVEFLVSFYNNEISEKSEIFDDQFSVERPDGSNFTLKIRSTKLEDSAMYFCASNKDRVNQPQHFGDGTRLSIL.

The chain uses TRBV7-2 and TRBJ2-3; D is ambiguous. Germline assignment: CDR1 SGHTA and CDR2 FQGNSA. Trimming removed 0 bases at V and 0 bases at J, with 7 bases between. CDR3 length: 15 amino acids. CDR3 amino acids: CASSLALDSTDTQYF. The DNA for the CDR3 is TGTGCCAGCAGCTTAGCCTTAGATAGCACAGATACGCAGTATTTT.

V gene TRBV7-3 combines with J gene TRBJ2-1, with 13 bases identical to TRBD2. This CDR3 spans 19 amino acids. CDR1 SGHTA and CDR2 FQGTGA come from the germline V gene. V dropped 1 base and J dropped 10; count of bases not matched to a gene: 16. The DNA of the CDR3 is TGTGCCAGCAGCTTAAAAATGGGGACTAGCGGGAAGGGCTCCTACGAGCAGTTCTTC. It encodes CASSLKMGTSGKGSYEQFF. Based on the CDR3 plus reference TRBV7-3 and TRBJ2-1, the full variable domain is GAGVSQTPSNKVTEKGKYVELRCDPISGHTALYWYRQSLGQGPEFLIYFQGTGAADDSGLPNDRFFAVRPEGSVSTLKIQRTERGDSAVYLCASSLKMGTSGKGSYEQFFGPGTRLTVL.

The chain carries TRBV6-1 and TRBJ2-2; TRBD1 matches 8 bases. The CDR3 has 13 residues. Germline assignment: CDR1 MNHNS and CDR2 SASEGT. Trimming at V came to 8 bases and at J to 1 base, leaving 0 bases not matched to a gene. Written as DNA, the CDR3 is TGTGCCAGCGACAGGGGGAACACCGGGGAGCTGTTTTTT. It encodes CASDRGNTGELFF.

This clonotype came up once. The V and J genes are TRBV2 and TRBJ1-2; D is undetermined. In germline, CDR1 is SNHLY, CDR2 FYNNEI. The V gene lost 6 bases and the J gene lost 4 bases, with 18 bases spanning the gap. The CDR3 loop spans 15 amino acids. The CDR3 nucleotides are TGTGCCAGCAGCTTGCGAACCGACTTTCCCTATGGCTACACCTTC. Translated, it gives CASSLRTDFPYGYTF.

The sample holds many counts of this clonotype. The V gene is TRBV12-3 or TRBV12-4, the J gene TRBJ2-5; D may be TRBD1 (6 bases). V gave up 6 bases and J gave up 1 base, with 12 bases separating them. The CDR3 is 14 amino acids. Written as DNA, the CDR3 is TGTGCCAGCAGACCGGACAGTGTCCAAGAGACCCAGTACTTC. As protein: CASRPDSVQETQYF.

Comment on this clonotype: Being one base from a much bigger clone, this may be a read error. The rearrangement links TRBV9 to TRBJ2-5; TRBD2 aligns across 7 bases. V dropped 6 bases and J dropped 1; count of bases not matched to a gene: 9. The CDR3 covers 15 residues. Germline values: CDR1 SGDLS, CDR2 YYNGEE. The CDR3, as DNA: TGTGCCAGCACGTGGGGCGGGAGCGCCCAAGAGACCCAGTACTTC. Translation gives CASTWGGSAQETQYF.

This clonotype showed up many times. The V and J genes are TRBV19 and TRBJ1-5; 7 bases are shared with TRBD1. Germline V gene lookup returns CDR1 LNHDA and CDR2 SQIVND (reference sequence). The CDR3 has 15 amino acids. V was pared by 5 bases and J by 5 bases, with 9 bases of the junction left unmatched. Here the CDR3 DNA reads TGTGCCAGTAGTGACCGACAGGGTCACCATCAGCCCCAGCATTTT. This sequence encodes CASSDRQGHHQPQHF.

The chain recombines TRBV15 with TRBJ1-6, with D perhaps TRBD1 (5 bases). The CDR3 is 15 amino acids. Between the trimmed V and J ends, which lost 0 bases and 8 bases, there was a span of 11 bases. Per germline, CDR1 LNHNV and CDR2 YYDKDF (reference sequence). The CDR3 nucleotides read TGTGCCACCAGCAGAGATGGGACGGGGTATTCACCCCTCCACTTT. Translating gives CATSRDGTGYSPLHF.

Many counts were recorded for this clonotype. This rearrangement joins TRBV7-8 to TRBJ1-5, with D perhaps matching TRBD1 (6 bases). This CDR3 contains 15 residues. Germline loops: CDR1 SGHVS, CDR2 FQNEAQ. Trimming took 3 bases from V and 7 from J, leaving 16 bases between them. The CDR3 nucleotides read TGTGCCAGCAGCTTGGGCAGGGGAACCGGACAGCCCCAGCATTTT. Translation gives CASSLGRGTGQPQHF.

The chain combines TRBV24-1 with TRBJ2-7; weak D call: TRBD1 (6 bases). CDR3 length: 13 amino acids. CDR1 is KGHDR and CDR2 is SFDVKD in the germline V gene. The V and J ends lost 4 bases and 6 bases respectively, with 12 bases between them. CDR3 DNA sequence: TGTGCCACCAGTGAGGGTACAGGGCCCGAGCAGTACTTC. Protein product: CATSEGTGPEQYF.

This clonotype showed up just a few times. The chain uses TRBV2 and TRBJ2-7, with D possibly matching TRBD1 (6 bases). Trimming cost V 4 bases and J 12 bases, with 13 bases left between them. This CDR3 comprises 11 residues. Germline CDR1 is SNHLY and CDR2 is FYNNEI. CDR3 amino acids: CASSVSTGRYF. CDR3 coding DNA: TGTGCCAGCAGTGTATCGACAGGTCGGTACTTC. Together with reference TRBV2 and TRBJ2-7, the CDR3 gives the full variable domain: EPEVTQTPSHQVTQMGQEVILRCVPISNHLYFYWYRQILGQKVEFLVSFYNNEISEKSEIFDDQFSVERPDGSNFTLKIRSTKLEDSAMYFCASSVSTGRYFGPGTRLTVT.

This clonotype was detected many times. V and J are TRBV5-6 and TRBJ2-3; no clear D. V was clipped by 4 bases and J by 1 base, with 13 bases between them. Germline V gene lookup returns CDR1 SGHDT and CDR2 YYEEEE. The CDR3 length is 15 residues. The CDR3, as DNA: TGTGCCAGCAGCCGAGAGAGACTCCGCACAGATACGCAGTATTTT. This sequence encodes CASSRERLRTDTQYF.

The chain employs TRBV7-8 and TRBJ1-2; 10 bases are shared with TRBD1. CDR3 length: 15 residues. Germline V gene data show CDR1 as SGHVS and CDR2 as FQNEAQ. V shed 8 bases and J 3 bases; nucleotides not matched to a gene: 9. CDR3 coding DNA: TGTGCCAGCCGGGTGACAGGGGGCCTTGACTATGGCTACACCTTC. Translated: CASRVTGGLDYGYTF.

This CDR3 is CAWSVRTSGIETQYF. CDR3 DNA sequence: TGTGCCTGGAGTGTACGGACTAGCGGGATAGAGACCCAGTACTTC. The V and J genes are TRBV30 and TRBJ2-5; 12 bases map to TRBD2. V dropped 0 bases and J dropped 4; count of bases not matched to a gene: 3. The CDR3 is 15 amino acids. The V gene's germline CDR1 is GTSNPN and CDR2 SVGIG (reference sequence).

The chain joins TRBV11-2 to TRBJ2-5; perhaps TRBD1 as D (5 bases). The length of the CDR3 is 16 residues. Germline V CDR1 and CDR2: SGHAT, FQNNGV. Trimming cost V 3 bases and J 5 bases, with 19 bases left between them. In nucleotides, the CDR3 is TGTGCCAGCAGCTTTATGACAGTGGACAAGACGGAGACCCAGTACTTC. Protein sequence: CASSFMTVDKTETQYF.

The J gene is TRBJ1-1, the V gene TRBV25-1, with D unclear. The germline CDR1 and CDR2 sequences are MGHDK and SYGVNS. This CDR3 is 13 amino acids long. The germline V and J ends were trimmed by 8 bases and 4 bases, with 14 bases remaining between them. DNA for the CDR3: TGTGCCAGCTTGGAGGGCACGAGCACTGAAGCTTTCTTT. Translated, it gives CASLEGTSTEAFF.